This T cell receptor (beta chain) was retrieved from a study of cytomegalovirus exposure and HLA in healthy donors. The PCR used 60 Vbeta and 13 Jbeta primers. Libraries were prepared by immunoSEQ multiplex PCR; TCRdb keeps only in-frame clonotypes and omits some of them. The sample comprises over 100,000 clones, 55% to 65% of which are singletons, and roughly 2% rests with the top ten. Comment on this clone: The antigen remains unidentified.

The germline CDR1 and CDR2 sequences are SGDLS and YYNGEE. The CDR3 extends over 15 amino acids. V lost 3 bases, J lost 0 bases, and 2 bases stayed unmatched. Study-level findings and limits: There were a few CMV-associated chains whose specificity for CMV antigens was confirmed in vitro. Most of the TCR beta V segments (in an earlier analysis) were productive either about 87% or about 30% of the time. Cytomegalovirus association was listed for about 180 TCR beta chains. Trimming of TCR beta V- and J-genes showed a link, identified in a later analysis, to a missense DCLRE1C variant.

V gene TRBV9 combines with J gene TRBJ2-1; TRBD2 matches 8 bases. The sequenced sample consisted of PBMCs. This receptor was taken from a woman in her thirties in good health and CMV-seronegative. In DNA form, the CDR3 reads TGTGCCAGCAGCGCGACTAGCGACTCCTACAATGAGCAGTTCTTC. Amino acids: CASSATSDSYNEQFF.